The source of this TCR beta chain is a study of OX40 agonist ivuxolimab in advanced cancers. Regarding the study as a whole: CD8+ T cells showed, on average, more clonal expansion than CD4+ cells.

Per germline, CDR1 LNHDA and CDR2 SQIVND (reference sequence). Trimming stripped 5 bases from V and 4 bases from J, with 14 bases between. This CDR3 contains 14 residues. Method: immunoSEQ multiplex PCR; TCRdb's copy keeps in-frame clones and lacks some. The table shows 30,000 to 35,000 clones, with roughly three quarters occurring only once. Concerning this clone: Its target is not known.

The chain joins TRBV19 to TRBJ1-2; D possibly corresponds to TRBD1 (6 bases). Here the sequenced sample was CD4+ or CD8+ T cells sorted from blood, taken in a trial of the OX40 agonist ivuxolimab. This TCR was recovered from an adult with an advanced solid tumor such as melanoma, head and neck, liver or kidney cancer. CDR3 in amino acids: CASSQMPGAYGYTF. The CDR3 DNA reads TGTGCCAGTAGTCAGATGCCAGGGGCCTATGGCTACACCTTC.